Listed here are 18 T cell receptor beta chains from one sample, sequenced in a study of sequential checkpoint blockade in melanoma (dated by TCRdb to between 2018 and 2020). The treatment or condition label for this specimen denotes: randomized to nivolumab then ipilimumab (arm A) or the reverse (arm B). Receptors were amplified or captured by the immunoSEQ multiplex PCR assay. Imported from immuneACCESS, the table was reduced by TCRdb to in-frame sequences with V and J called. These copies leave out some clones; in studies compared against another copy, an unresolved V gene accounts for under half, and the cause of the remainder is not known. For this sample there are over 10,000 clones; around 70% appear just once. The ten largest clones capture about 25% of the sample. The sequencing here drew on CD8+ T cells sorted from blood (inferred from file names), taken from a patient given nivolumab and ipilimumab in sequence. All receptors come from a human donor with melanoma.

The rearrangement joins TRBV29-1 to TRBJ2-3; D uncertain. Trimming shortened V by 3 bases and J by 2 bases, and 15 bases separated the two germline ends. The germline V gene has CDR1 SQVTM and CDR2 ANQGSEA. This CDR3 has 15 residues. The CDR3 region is CSVEGILHITDTQYF. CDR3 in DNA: TGCAGCGTTGAGGGCATACTCCACATCACAGATACGCAGTATTTT.

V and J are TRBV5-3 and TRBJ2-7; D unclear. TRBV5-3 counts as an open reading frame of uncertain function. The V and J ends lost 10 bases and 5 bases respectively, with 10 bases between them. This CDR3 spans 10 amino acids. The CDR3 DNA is TGTGCCGGCTATGAGGACGAGCAGTACTTC. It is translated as CAGYEDEQYF.

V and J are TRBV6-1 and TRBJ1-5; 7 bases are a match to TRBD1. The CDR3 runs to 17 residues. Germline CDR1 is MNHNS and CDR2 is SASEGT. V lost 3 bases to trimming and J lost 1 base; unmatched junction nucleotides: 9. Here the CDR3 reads CASSDPFGTESNQPQHF. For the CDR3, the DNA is TGTGCCAGCAGTGACCCTTTTGGGACAGAAAGCAATCAGCCCCAGCATTTT.

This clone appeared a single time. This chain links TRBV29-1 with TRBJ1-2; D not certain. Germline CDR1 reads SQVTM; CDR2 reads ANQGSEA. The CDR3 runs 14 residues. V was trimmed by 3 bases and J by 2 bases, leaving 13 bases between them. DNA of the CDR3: TGCAGCGTTGACGACCGGCGGAAAAACTATGGCTACACCTTC. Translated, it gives CSVDDRRKNYGYTF.

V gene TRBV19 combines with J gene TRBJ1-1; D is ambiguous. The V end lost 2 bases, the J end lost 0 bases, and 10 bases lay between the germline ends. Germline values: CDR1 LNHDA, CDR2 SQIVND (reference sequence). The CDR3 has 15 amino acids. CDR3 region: CASSINGPMNTEAFF. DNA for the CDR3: TGTGCCAGTAGTATAAACGGTCCCATGAACACTGAAGCTTTCTTT.

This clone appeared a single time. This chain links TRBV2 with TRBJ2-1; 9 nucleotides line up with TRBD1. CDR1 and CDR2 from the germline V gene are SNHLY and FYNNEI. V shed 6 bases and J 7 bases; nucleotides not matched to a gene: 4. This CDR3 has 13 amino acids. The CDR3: CASRHRGPNEQFF. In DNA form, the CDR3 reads TGTGCCAGCAGGCACAGGGGGCCAAATGAGCAGTTCTTC.

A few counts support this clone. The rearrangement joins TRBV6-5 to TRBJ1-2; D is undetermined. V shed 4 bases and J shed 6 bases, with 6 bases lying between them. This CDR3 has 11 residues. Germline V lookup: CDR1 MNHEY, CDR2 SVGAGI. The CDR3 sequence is CASSLGDGYTF. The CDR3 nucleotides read TGTGCCAGCAGTTTAGGAGATGGCTACACCTTC.

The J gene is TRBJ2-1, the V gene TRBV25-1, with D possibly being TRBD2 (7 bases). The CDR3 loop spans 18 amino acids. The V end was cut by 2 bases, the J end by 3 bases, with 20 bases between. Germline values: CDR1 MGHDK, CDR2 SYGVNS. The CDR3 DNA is TGTGCCAGCAGTGAAAGTGCGGGCGGGGGCAAGGACTACAATGAGCAGTTCTTC. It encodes CASSESAGGGKDYNEQFF.

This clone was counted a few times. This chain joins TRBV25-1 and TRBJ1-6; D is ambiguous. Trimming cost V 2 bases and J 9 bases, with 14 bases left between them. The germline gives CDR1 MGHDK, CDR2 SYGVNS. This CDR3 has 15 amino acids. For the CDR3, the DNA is TGTGCCAGCAGTGAACCCGCGGTTGGCAGTTCACCCCTCCACTTT. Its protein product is CASSEPAVGSSPLHF.

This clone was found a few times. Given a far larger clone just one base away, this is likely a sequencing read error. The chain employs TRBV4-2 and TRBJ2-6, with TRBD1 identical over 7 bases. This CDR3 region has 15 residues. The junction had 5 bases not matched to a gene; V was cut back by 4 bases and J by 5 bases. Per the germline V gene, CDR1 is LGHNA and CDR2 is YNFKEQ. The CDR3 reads CASSPATGRANVLTF. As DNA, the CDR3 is TGTGCCAGCAGCCCCGCGACAGGGAGGGCCAACGTCCTGACTTTC.

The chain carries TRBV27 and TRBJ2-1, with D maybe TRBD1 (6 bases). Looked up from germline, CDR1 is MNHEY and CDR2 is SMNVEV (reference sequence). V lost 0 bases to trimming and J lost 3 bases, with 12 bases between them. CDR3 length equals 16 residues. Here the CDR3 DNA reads TGTGCCAGCAGTTTATCTAGGGGGACATACTACAATGAGCAGTTCTTC. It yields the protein CASSLSRGTYYNEQFF.

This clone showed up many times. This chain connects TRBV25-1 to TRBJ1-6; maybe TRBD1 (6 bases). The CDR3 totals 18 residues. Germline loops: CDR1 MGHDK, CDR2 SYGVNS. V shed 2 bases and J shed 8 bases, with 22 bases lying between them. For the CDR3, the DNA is TGTGCCAGCAGTGAAATCGGGGGGCGGGGGGATGAAGATTCACCCCTCCACTTT. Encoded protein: CASSEIGGRGDEDSPLHF.

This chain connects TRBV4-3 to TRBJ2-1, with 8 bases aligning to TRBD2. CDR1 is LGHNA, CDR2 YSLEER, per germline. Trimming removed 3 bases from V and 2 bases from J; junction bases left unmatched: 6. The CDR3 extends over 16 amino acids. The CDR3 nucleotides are TGCGCCAGCAGCCAGGCGACTAGCGCCGCCTACAATGAGCAGTTCTTC. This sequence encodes CASSQATSAAYNEQFF.

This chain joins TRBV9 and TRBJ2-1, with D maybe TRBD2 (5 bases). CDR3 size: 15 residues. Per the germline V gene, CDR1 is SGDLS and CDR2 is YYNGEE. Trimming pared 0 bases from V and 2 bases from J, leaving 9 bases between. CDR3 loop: CASSVVGGTYNEQFF. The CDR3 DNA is TGTGCCAGCAGCGTAGTTGGAGGCACCTACAATGAGCAGTTCTTC.

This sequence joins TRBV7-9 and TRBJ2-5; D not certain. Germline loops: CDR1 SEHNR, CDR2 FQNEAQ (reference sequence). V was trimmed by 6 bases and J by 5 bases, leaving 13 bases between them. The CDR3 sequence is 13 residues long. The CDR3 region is CASRIRRTETQYF. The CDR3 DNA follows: TGTGCCAGCAGGATCAGAAGAACCGAGACCCAGTACTTC.

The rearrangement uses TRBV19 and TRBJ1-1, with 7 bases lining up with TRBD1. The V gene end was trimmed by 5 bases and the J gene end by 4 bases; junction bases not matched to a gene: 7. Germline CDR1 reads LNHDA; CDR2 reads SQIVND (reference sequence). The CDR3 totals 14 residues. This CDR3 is CASSPFDRATEAFF. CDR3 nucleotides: TGTGCCAGTAGTCCTTTCGACAGGGCCACTGAAGCTTTCTTT.

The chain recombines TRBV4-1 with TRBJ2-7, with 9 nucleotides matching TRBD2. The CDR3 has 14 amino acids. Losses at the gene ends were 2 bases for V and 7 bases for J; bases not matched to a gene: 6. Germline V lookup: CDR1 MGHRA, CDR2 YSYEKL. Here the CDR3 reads CASSQSSGSWEQYF. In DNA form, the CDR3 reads TGCGCCAGCAGCCAAAGTAGCGGGAGTTGGGAGCAGTACTTC.

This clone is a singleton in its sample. As DNA, the CDR3 is TGCGCCAGCAGCCAAGATAACGGGAGGGGACGACAGCCCCAGCATTTT. Translated, it gives CASSQDNGRGRQPQHF. The rearrangement links TRBV4-3 to TRBJ1-5, with D possibly TRBD1 on 5 matching bases. In germline, CDR1 is LGHNA, CDR2 YSLEER. V gave up 0 bases and J gave up 7 bases, with 16 bases separating them. This CDR3 is 16 amino acids long.